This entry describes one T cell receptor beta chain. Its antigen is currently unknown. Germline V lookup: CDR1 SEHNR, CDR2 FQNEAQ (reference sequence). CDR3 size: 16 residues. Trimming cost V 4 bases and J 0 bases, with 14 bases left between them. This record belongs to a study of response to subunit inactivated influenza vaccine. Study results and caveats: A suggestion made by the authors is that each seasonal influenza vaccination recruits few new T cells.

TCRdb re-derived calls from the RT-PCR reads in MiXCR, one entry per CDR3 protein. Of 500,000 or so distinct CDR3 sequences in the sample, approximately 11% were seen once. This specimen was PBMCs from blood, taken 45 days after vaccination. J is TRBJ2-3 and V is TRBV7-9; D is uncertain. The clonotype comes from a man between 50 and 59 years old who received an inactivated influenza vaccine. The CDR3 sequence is CASSSTTPPSTDTQYF. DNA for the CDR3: TGTGCCAGCAGCTCAACGACACCCCCAAGCACAGATACGCAGTATTTT.